This T cell receptor beta chain was identified during a study of blood T cell repertoires in COVID-19. Libraries were prepared by immunoSEQ multiplex PCR; TCRdb keeps only in-frame clonotypes and omits some of them. The sample holds 90,000 to 100,000 clones, around nine tenths seen once. After removal of 4 bases from V and 4 bases from J, the junction contained 12 bases not matched to a gene. The CDR3 contains 16 residues. CDR1 and CDR2 from the germline V gene are LNHDA and SQIVND (reference sequence). The clonotype was recovered from a man at least 80 years old with acute or convalescent COVID-19. The J gene is TRBJ2-7, the V gene TRBV19; 8 positions match TRBD1. The specimen was peripheral blood. The CDR3 is CASSTSLTGERYEQYF. The CDR3 nucleotides read TGTGCCAGTAGTACAAGTCTGACAGGGGAGAGGTACGAGCAGTACTTC.